The 2 T cell receptor beta chains in this list originate from one sample, sequenced in a study of T-cell reconstitution after alpha-beta-depleted transplantation in children. Unique molecular identifiers were used in preparing the TCRbeta library. TCRdb processed the PCR reads anew with MiXCR; each CDR3 protein has one entry. The table records about 500,000 distinct CDR3 sequences, about 30% of them present only once. Sequencing used PBMCs from the stem cell graft donor, obtained from the stem cell graft. All receptors come from a human donor who donated a stem cell graft to a child with aplastic anemia.

The rearrangement links TRBV10-3 to TRBJ2-1, with D perhaps TRBD2 (6 bases). In germline, CDR1 is ENHRY, CDR2 SYGVKD. CDR3 size: 15 residues. The V gene lost 7 bases and the J gene lost 0 bases, with 13 bases spanning the gap. Here the CDR3 reads CAIMSGYSSYNEQFF. The CDR3 DNA reads as TGTGCCATCATGAGCGGGTACAGCTCCTACAATGAGCAGTTCTTC.

This sequence joins TRBV7-2 and TRBJ1-3; no definite D call. Germline assignment: CDR1 SGHTA and CDR2 FQGNSA. Trimming cost V 0 bases and J 0 bases, with 9 bases left between them. The CDR3 runs to 16 residues. The CDR3 DNA is TGTGCCAGCAGCTTAGCCACCTTAGCCTCTGGAAACACCATATATTTT. Translated, it gives CASSLATLASGNTIYF. Using reference TRBV7-2 and TRBJ1-3 for the parts outside the CDR3, the full variable domain is GAGVSQSPSNKVTEKGKDVELRCDPISGHTALYWYRQSLGQGLEFLIYFQGNSAPDKSGLPSDRFSAERTGGSVSTLTIQRTQQEDSAVYLCASSLATLASGNTIYFGEGSWLTVV.